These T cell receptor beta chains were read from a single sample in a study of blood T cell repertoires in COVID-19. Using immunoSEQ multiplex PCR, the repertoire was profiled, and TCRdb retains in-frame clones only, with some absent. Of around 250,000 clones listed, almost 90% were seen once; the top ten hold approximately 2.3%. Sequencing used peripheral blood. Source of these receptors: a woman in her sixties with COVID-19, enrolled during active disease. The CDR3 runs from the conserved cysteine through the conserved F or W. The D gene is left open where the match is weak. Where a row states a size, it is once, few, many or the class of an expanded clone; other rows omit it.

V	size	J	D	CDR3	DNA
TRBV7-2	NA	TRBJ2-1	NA	CASSIGGQPYNEQFF	TGTGCCAGCAGCATCGGGGGACAGCCTTACAATGAGCAGTTCTTC
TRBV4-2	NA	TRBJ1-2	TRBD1	CASSQFTGGASYGYTF	TGTGCCAGCAGCCAATTCACAGGGGGCGCTAGCTATGGCTACACCTTC
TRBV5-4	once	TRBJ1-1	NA	CASSLELGNTEAFF	TGTGCCAGCAGCTTGGAGCTCGGGAACACTGAAGCTTTCTTT
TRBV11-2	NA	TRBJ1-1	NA	CASVGMTEAFF	TGTGCCAGCGTCGGGATGACTGAAGCTTTCTTT
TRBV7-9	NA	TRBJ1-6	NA	CASSFNLGDNSPLHF	TGTGCCAGCAGCTTTAATTTAGGAGATAATTCACCCCTCCACTTT
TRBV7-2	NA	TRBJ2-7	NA	CASTPGGGGAVYEQYF	TGTGCCAGCACCCCAGGGGGCGGGGGGGCGGTCTACGAGCAGTACTTC
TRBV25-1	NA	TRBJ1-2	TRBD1	CASTSTGGLGYTF	TGTGCCAGCACATCGACAGGGGGCCTTGGCTACACCTTC
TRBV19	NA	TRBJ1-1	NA	CASSIARQTEAFF	TGTGCCAGTAGTATCGCCAGACAAACTGAAGCTTTCTTT
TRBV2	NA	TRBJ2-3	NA	CASSESGPTDTQYF	TGTGCCAGCAGTGAGTCAGGCCCCACAGATACGCAGTATTTT
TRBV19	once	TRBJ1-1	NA	CASTPTGMSEAFF	TGTGCCAGTACCCCGACAGGTATGTCAGAAGCTTTCTTT
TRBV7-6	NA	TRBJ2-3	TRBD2	CASSLSHSGPTDTQYF	TGTGCCAGCAGCTTAAGCCATAGCGGGCCCACAGATACGCAGTATTTT
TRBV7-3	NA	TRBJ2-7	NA	CASSPQTSGNGDEQYF	TGTGCCAGCAGCCCCCAAACCTCGGGGAACGGGGACGAGCAGTACTTC
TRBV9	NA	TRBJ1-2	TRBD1	CASSVSLDRAYGYTF	TGTGCCAGCAGCGTCTCGTTGGACAGGGCGTATGGCTACACCTTC
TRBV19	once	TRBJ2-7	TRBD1	CASSAGQAYEQYF	TGTGCCAGTAGTGCAGGACAGGCCTACGAGCAGTACTTC
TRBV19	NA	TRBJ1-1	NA	CASSTRRNTEAFF	TGTGCCAGTAGTACACGGAGGAACACTGAAGCTTTCTTT
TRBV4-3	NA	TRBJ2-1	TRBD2	CASSQAHTGTSGGVKQFF	TGCGCCAGCAGCCAAGCACATACCGGGACTAGCGGGGGGGTGAAGCAGTTCTTC
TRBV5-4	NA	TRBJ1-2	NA	CASSLTGSFGGYTF	TGTGCCAGCAGCTTGACGGGGAGTTTTGGTGGCTACACCTTC
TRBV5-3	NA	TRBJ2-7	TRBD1	CARSPGQGAHEQYF	TGTGCCAGAAGCCCGGGACAGGGGGCCCACGAGCAGTACTTC
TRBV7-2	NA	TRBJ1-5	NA	CASSLGQGGGNQPQHF	TGTGCCAGCAGCTTAGGCCAGGGTGGTGGCAATCAGCCCCAGCATTTT
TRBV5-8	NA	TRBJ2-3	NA	CASTSTDTQYF	TGTGCCAGCACGAGCACAGATACGCAGTATTTT
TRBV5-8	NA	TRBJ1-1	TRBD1	CASSLYRGNTEAFF	TGTGCCAGCAGCTTGTACAGGGGGAACACTGAAGCTTTCTTT
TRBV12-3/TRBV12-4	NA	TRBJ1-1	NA	CASRLIEITEAFF	TGTGCCAGCAGACTAATTGAAATCACTGAAGCTTTCTTT
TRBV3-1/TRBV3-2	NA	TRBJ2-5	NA	CASRQGGSSSETRYF	TGTGCCAGCAGACAAGGAGGCAGTTCTAGCGAGACCCGGTACTTC
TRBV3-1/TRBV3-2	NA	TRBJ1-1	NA	CASSQESGLKDEAFF	TGTGCCAGCAGCCAAGAGTCCGGGTTGAAGGATGAAGCTTTCTTT
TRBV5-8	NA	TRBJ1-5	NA	CASSYGGNQPQHF	TGTGCCAGCAGCTACGGAGGGAATCAGCCCCAGCATTTT
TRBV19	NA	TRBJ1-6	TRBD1	CASGTGDSPLHF	TGTGCCAGCGGGACAGGGGATTCACCCCTCCACTTT
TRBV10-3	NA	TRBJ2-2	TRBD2	CASRSGTSGGTGELFF	TGTGCCAGCAGATCCGGGACTAGCGGGGGAACCGGGGAGCTGTTTTTT
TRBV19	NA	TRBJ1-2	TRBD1	CASSQTGGAYGYTF	TGTGCCAGTAGCCAAACAGGGGGGGCCTATGGCTACACCTTC
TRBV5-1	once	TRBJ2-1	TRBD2	CASSSSGTRSYNEQFF	TGCGCCAGCAGCTCCTCCGGGACTAGATCCTACAATGAGCAGTTCTTC
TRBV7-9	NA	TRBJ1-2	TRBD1	CASSLSVTGSNYGYTF	TGTGCCAGCAGCTTAAGTGTGACAGGGTCTAACTATGGCTACACCTTC
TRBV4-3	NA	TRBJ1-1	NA	CASSQGEVGQKAFF	TGCGCCAGCAGCCAAGGGGAGGTGGGGCAGAAAGCTTTCTTT
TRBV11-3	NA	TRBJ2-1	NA	CASSLVGGSEQFF	TGTGCCAGCAGCTTAGTTGGGGGGAGTGAGCAGTTCTTC
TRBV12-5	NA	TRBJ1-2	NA	CASGYAGGTRGYTF	TGTGCTAGTGGCTACGCTGGCGGTACTCGGGGCTACACCTTC
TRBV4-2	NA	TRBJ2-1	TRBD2	CASSLNSGGAYNEQFF	TGTGCCAGCAGCCTAAATAGCGGGGGGGCCTACAATGAGCAGTTCTTC
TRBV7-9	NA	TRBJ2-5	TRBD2	CASRHPGGETQYF	TGTGCCAGCAGGCATCCGGGGGGTGAGACCCAGTACTTC
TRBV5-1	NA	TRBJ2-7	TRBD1	CASSGTGGYEQYF	TGCGCCAGCAGCGGGACAGGGGGCTACGAGCAGTACTTC
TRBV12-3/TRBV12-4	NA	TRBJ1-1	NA	CASSQDRDTEAFF	TGTGCCAGCAGCCAGGACAGAGACACTGAAGCTTTCTTT
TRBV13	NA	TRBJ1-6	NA	CASSLGQGRSYNSPLHF	TGTGCCAGCAGCTTAGGACAAGGGAGGTCCTATAATTCACCCCTCCACTTT
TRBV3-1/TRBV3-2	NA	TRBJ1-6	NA	CASSQGVARNNSPLHF	TGTGCCAGCAGCCAAGGTGTAGCAAGAAATAATTCACCCCTCCACTTT
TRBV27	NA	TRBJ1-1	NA	CASSKNGVNTEAFF	TGTGCCAGCAGTAAGAACGGGGTGAACACTGAAGCTTTCTTT
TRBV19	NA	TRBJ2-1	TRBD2	CASSTGTTYNEQFF	TGTGCCAGTAGTACCGGGACTACCTACAATGAGCAGTTCTTC
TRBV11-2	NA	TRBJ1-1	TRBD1	CASSSTGGVTEAFF	TGTGCCAGCAGCTCGACAGGGGGCGTCACTGAAGCTTTCTTT
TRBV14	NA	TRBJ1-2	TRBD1	CASSQGQGEGYGYTF	TGTGCCAGCAGCCAGGGACAGGGTGAGGGCTATGGCTACACCTTC
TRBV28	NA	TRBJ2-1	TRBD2	CASTSPAGVNEQFF	TGTGCCAGCACCTCCCCAGCGGGGGTAAATGAGCAGTTCTTC
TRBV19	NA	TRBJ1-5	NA	CASSIVSGYSNQPQHF	TGTGCCAGTAGTATAGTCTCAGGATATAGCAATCAGCCCCAGCATTTT
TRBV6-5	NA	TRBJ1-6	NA	CATKYFQSNSPLHF	TGTGCCACGAAATACTTCCAATCCAATTCACCCCTCCACTTT
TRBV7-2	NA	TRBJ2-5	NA	CASSPRVAETQYF	TGTGCCAGCAGCCCCCGGGTAGCGGAGACCCAGTACTTC
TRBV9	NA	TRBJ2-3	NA	CASSEGGSTDTQYF	TGTGCCAGCAGCGAGGGCGGGAGCACAGATACGCAGTATTTT
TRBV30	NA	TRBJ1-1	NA	CAWKRGWTEAFF	TGTGCCTGGAAGAGGGGGTGGACTGAAGCTTTCTTT
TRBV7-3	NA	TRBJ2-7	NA	CASSLLPTKEQYF	TGTGCCAGCAGCTTACTACCCACCAAGGAGCAGTACTTC
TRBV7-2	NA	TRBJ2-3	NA	CASSLAAGGDTQYF	TGTGCCAGCAGCTTAGCGGCCGGGGGAGATACGCAGTATTTT
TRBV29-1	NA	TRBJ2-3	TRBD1	CSCGPRGRRATDTQYF	TGCAGCTGCGGTCCCAGGGGGCGCAGGGCCACAGATACGCAGTATTTT
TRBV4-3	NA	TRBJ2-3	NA	CASSQGRGDTQYF	TGCGCCAGCAGCCAAGGAAGGGGAGATACGCAGTATTTT
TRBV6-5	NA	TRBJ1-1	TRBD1	CASSPTGEVSEAFF	TGTGCCAGCAGTCCGACAGGGGAAGTGTCTGAAGCTTTCTTT
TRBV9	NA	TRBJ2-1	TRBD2	CASSPLGAGTYNEQFF	TGTGCCAGCAGCCCACTAGGAGCGGGGACCTACAATGAGCAGTTCTTC
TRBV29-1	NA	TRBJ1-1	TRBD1	CSAAGTGATEAFF	TGCAGCGCCGCCGGGACAGGGGCCACTGAAGCTTTCTTT
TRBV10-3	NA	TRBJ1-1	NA	CAISEWGGTEAFF	TGTGCCATCAGTGAGTGGGGGGGAACTGAAGCTTTCTTT
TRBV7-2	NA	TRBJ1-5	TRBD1	CASSPGTDDNQPQHF	TGTGCCAGCAGCCCGGGGACAGATGACAATCAGCCCCAGCATTTT
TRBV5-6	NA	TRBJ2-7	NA	CASSLVGLEQYF	TGTGCCAGCAGCTTGGTGGGGCTCGAGCAGTACTTC